This paragraph reports one T cell receptor beta chain. The repertoire was sequenced with immunoSEQ multiplex PCR; TCRdb's copy has only in-frame clones and lacks some. The sample lists over 110,000 clones, 92% occurring once. The sample belongs to a study of control samples from healthy donors and cancer patients. The V end was cut by 2 bases, the J end by 3 bases, with 12 bases between. Germline values: CDR1 KGHDR, CDR2 SFDVKD. This CDR3 contains 15 residues. This clonotype was obtained from a man between 25 and 39 years old in good health. V is TRBV24-1 and J is TRBJ1-2; D unresolved. The source material was blood. The CDR3 region is CATSDSSGGDYGYTF. The DNA of the CDR3 is TGTGCCACCAGTGATTCGTCCGGAGGTGACTATGGCTACACCTTC.